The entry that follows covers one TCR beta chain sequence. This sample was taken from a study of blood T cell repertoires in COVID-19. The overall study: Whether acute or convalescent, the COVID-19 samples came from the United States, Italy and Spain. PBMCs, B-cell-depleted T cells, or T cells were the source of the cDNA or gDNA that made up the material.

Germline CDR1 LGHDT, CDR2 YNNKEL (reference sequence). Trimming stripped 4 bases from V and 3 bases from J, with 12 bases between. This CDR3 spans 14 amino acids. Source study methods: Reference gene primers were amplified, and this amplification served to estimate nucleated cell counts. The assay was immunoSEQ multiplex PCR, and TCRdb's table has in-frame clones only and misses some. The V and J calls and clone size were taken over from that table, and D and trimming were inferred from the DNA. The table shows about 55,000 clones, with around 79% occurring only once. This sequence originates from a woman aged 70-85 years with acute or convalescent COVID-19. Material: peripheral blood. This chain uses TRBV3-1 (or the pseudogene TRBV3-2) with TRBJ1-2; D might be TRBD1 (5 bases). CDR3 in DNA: TGTGCCAGCAGCCTTCTACAGGAAGACTATGGCTACACCTTC. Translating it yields CASSLLQEDYGYTF.